This note documents a single TCR beta chain sequence. Its target is unknown. These data originate in a study of vaccination and CD4 T cells after COVID-19. Study background: Cellular stimulation was performed using overlapping spike peptides derived from SARS-CoV-2, HCoV-NL63, HCoV-OC43 and HCoV-229E.

Study observations and caveats: Vaccine-specific clones in convalescent patients were spike mono-reactive in 304 of 307 cases. Convalescent patients showed a median approximately 83% of reactive clones that were seen only post-vaccination.

Germline lookup yields CDR1 MNHNS and CDR2 SASEGT. This CDR3 region has 15 residues. V lost 5 bases and J 3 bases, leaving 13 bases between the germline ends. The sample's treatment: approximately 11-day PBMC culture with coronavirus spike peptide pools or control peptides (ViraFEST assay). Sequenced with the Oncomine TCR Beta short-read assay was DNA taken from cultured CD4+ T cells. Each CDR3 protein gets one entry after TCRdb re-called the PCR reads with MiXCR. Of about 19,000 distinct CDR3 sequences listed, 51% were seen once; the top ten hold 10%. The material sequenced was CD4+ T cells from blood, cultured in vitro, taken before SARS-CoV-2 vaccination. This clonotype was sampled from a human donor who had recovered from COVID-19. V usage is TRBV6-1 and J usage is TRBJ1-4; D gene unclear. CDR3 amino acids: CASSIRRSANEKLFF. The DNA of the CDR3 is TGTGCCAGCAGTATCCGCAGATCCGCTAATGAAAAACTGTTTTTT.